Below are 20 T cell receptor beta chains sequenced from a single sample in a study of blood T cell repertoires in COVID-19. Some clones are missing from TCRdb's copy, which holds only in-frame ones; the method was immunoSEQ multiplex PCR. The profile shows about 37,000 clones, roughly nine tenths of them singletons. The sample comprised peripheral blood. The receptor source for this set is a human donor in a cohort sampled during active COVID-19.

This clone showed up just a few times. J is TRBJ1-1 and V is TRBV7-2, with a tentative D call TRBD1 (6 bases). V lost 6 bases to trimming and J lost 1 base, with 9 bases between them. The CDR3 contains 13 residues. Germline V lookup: CDR1 SGHTA, CDR2 FQGNSA. The CDR3 DNA sequence: TGTGCCAGCAGTTCACAGGGGAACACTGAAGCTTTCTTT. Its protein product is CASSSQGNTEAFF.

V is TRBV7-2 and J is TRBJ1-1; D is possibly TRBD1 (5 bases). The CDR3 length is 12 residues. Trimming removed 3 bases from V and 8 bases from J, with 10 bases in between. The V gene's germline CDR1 is SGHTA and CDR2 FQGNSA. CDR3 amino acids: CASSLGRWEAFF. The CDR3 DNA is TGTGCCAGCAGCTTGGGGCGCTGGGAAGCTTTCTTT.

The gene calls are TRBV6-5 and TRBJ2-5; no reliable D call. V was cut by 7 bases and J by 6 bases, with 12 bases left in between. This CDR3 region has 12 residues. Looked up from germline, CDR1 is MNHEY and CDR2 is SVGAGI. The CDR3: CASTINKQTQYF. The CDR3 DNA is TGTGCCAGCACTATAAATAAGCAGACCCAGTACTTC.

The chain carries TRBV5-1 and TRBJ1-2; the D is unclear. The germline V gene encodes CDR1 SGHRS and CDR2 YFSETQ. This CDR3 is 15 amino acids long. Between the trimmed V and J ends, which lost 4 bases and 4 bases, there was a span of 17 bases. The CDR3 DNA is TGCGCCAGCAGCACCGGGAACACCGGCCTCTATGGCTACACCTTC. Translating it yields CASSTGNTGLYGYTF.

The gene calls are TRBV19 and TRBJ2-5; possible D gene TRBD1, 5 bases. The CDR3 runs to 14 residues. CDR1 and CDR2 (germline): LNHDA, SQIVND (reference sequence). Deletions cut 5 bases from V and 5 bases from J, with 15 bases between. This CDR3 reads CASSEGAVGETQYF. CDR3 DNA: TGTGCCAGTAGTGAAGGGGCCGTTGGGGAGACCCAGTACTTC.

The CDR3 DNA sequence: TGTGCCAGCAGCCCGGGACAAGAGACCCAGTACTTC. It specifies CASSPGQETQYF. The chain has TRBV12-3 or TRBV12-4 and TRBJ2-5, with D perhaps matching TRBD2 (5 bases). Trimming stripped 6 bases from V and 2 bases from J, with 7 bases between. The CDR3 is made up of 12 amino acids.

The chain recombines TRBV15 with TRBJ2-5, with D tentatively TRBD1 (5 bases). Looked up from germline, CDR1 is LNHNV and CDR2 is YYDKDF (reference sequence). Trimming removed 1 base at V and 4 bases at J, with 10 bases between. The CDR3 is 14 residues long. CDR3 sequence: CATSRVGVGETQYF. The CDR3 DNA is TGTGCCACCAGCAGAGTAGGGGTGGGAGAGACCCAGTACTTC.

The chain carries TRBV6-5 and TRBJ2-7; possibly TRBD1 for D (6 bases). The V gene lost 7 bases and the J gene lost 4 bases, with 11 bases spanning the gap. The CDR3 spans 12 residues. CDR1 and CDR2 (germline): MNHEY, SVGAGI. The DNA of the CDR3 is TGTGCCAGCAAAGGGACACTTTACGAGCAGTACTTC. This translates into CASKGTLYEQYF.

The chain couples TRBV18 to TRBJ2-2; possible D gene TRBD2, 6 bases. The CDR3 is 15 amino acids. Germline V gene lookup returns CDR1 KGHSH and CDR2 LQKENI. V lost 3 bases and J 0 bases, leaving 8 bases between the germline ends. The CDR3 DNA sequence: TGTGCCAGCTCACCTTCGGGAGCGAACACCGGGGAGCTGTTTTTT. Its protein is CASSPSGANTGELFF.

The rearrangement uses TRBV10-1 and TRBJ2-1; tentative D call: TRBD2 (6 bases). Trimming removed 5 bases at V and 8 bases at J, with 19 bases between. Germline V lookup: CDR1 WNHNN, CDR2 SYGVQD (reference sequence). The CDR3 covers 15 residues. CDR3 coding DNA: TGCGCCAGCAGTTACGGGCGGGATAGGGGCGATGAGCAGTTCTTC. Translation: CASSYGRDRGDEQFF.

The rearrangement uses TRBV3-1 (or the pseudogene TRBV3-2) and TRBJ1-2; maybe TRBD1 (5 bases). This CDR3 has 15 amino acids. Germline V gene lookup returns CDR1 LGHDT and CDR2 YNNKEL (reference sequence). Trimming took 1 base from V and 5 from J, leaving 14 bases between them. The CDR3 loop reads CASSQVAGREYGYTF. For the CDR3, the DNA is TGTGCCAGCAGCCAAGTAGCGGGCAGGGAGTATGGCTACACCTTC.

The chain recombines TRBV15 with TRBJ2-7; D perhaps matches TRBD1 (6 bases). Germline-derived CDR1 and CDR2 are LNHNV and YYDKDF (reference sequence). V was pared by 0 bases and J by 2 bases, with 14 bases between. This CDR3 has 16 amino acids. The CDR3 DNA sequence: TGTGCCACCAGCAGAGATCAGGGGCAGGGCCCCTACGAGCAGTACTTC. It translates to CATSRDQGQGPYEQYF.

V usage is TRBV7-9 and J usage is TRBJ2-1, with TRBD2 matching 10 bases. V was clipped by 2 bases and J by 4 bases; unmatched bases: 5. The CDR3 contains 16 residues. Germline V gene lookup returns CDR1 SEHNR and CDR2 FQNEAQ (reference sequence). CDR3 nucleotides: TGTGCCAGCAGCTTAATCCTAGCGGGAGATTACAATGAGCAGTTCTTC. This gives the protein CASSLILAGDYNEQFF.

The chain couples TRBV5-1 to TRBJ2-5; no clear D. The ends were cut back, 6 bases at V and 2 bases at J, with 14 bases in the middle. CDR3 length: 14 residues. Germline CDR1 is SGHRS and CDR2 is YFSETQ. The DNA of the CDR3 is TGCGCCAGCATGGGTGGAGCGCTTCAAGAGACCCAGTACTTC. Protein sequence: CASMGGALQETQYF.

The V gene is TRBV6-5, the J gene TRBJ1-1; no clear D gene. Germline V gene lookup returns CDR1 MNHEY and CDR2 SVGAGI. The germline V and J ends were trimmed by 6 bases and 0 bases, with 14 bases remaining between them. CDR3 length: 15 residues. CDR3 residues: CASRQHGGVNTEAFF. DNA of the CDR3: TGTGCCAGCAGACAACACGGAGGAGTGAACACTGAAGCTTTCTTT.

The rearrangement uses TRBV18 and TRBJ2-5; 9 positions agree with TRBD2. Per germline, CDR1 KGHSH and CDR2 LQKENI. The CDR3 has 14 amino acids. J lost 5 bases, V lost 6 bases, and 7 bases had no gene match. In nucleotides, the CDR3 is TGTGCCAGCTCTCTGGCGGGAGGGCCGGAGACCCAGTACTTC. Translated, it gives CASSLAGGPETQYF.

This chain links TRBV4-1 with TRBJ2-2; D is ambiguous. This CDR3 region has 15 residues. Per germline, CDR1 MGHRA and CDR2 YSYEKL. The V gene lost 4 bases and the J gene lost 0 bases, with 9 bases spanning the gap. The chain's CDR3 is CASSPNFPNTGELFF. CDR3 DNA sequence: TGCGCCAGCAGCCCTAACTTCCCGAACACCGGGGAGCTGTTTTTT.

The J gene is TRBJ1-2, the V gene TRBV19; D remains ambiguous. V was cut by 6 bases and J by 7 bases, with 24 bases left in between. The CDR3 sequence is 16 residues long. Germline CDR1 reads LNHDA; CDR2 reads SQIVND (reference sequence). CDR3 residues: CASRNPAGSWHSGYTF. The CDR3, as DNA: TGTGCCAGTAGAAACCCGGCAGGCTCATGGCATAGTGGCTACACCTTC.

The rearrangement uses TRBV6-2 or TRBV6-3 and TRBJ1-6; 7 bases are a match to TRBD1. Germline CDR1 MNHEY, CDR2 SVGEGT. This CDR3 comprises 14 residues. J was trimmed by 6 bases and V by 2 bases; bases with no gene match: 1. CDR3 loop: CASSYGTANSPLHF. The CDR3, as DNA: TGTGCCAGCAGTTACGGGACAGCTAATTCACCCCTCCACTTT.

The chain links TRBV6-2 or TRBV6-3 to TRBJ1-1, with 7 bases aligning to TRBD1. This CDR3 spans 15 amino acids. In germline, CDR1 is MNHEY, CDR2 SVGEGT. V shed 2 bases and J 1 base; nucleotides not matched to a gene: 4. The CDR3 loop is CASSYGGQPNTEAFF. The CDR3 DNA reads TGTGCCAGCAGTTACGGGGGACAGCCGAACACTGAAGCTTTCTTT.